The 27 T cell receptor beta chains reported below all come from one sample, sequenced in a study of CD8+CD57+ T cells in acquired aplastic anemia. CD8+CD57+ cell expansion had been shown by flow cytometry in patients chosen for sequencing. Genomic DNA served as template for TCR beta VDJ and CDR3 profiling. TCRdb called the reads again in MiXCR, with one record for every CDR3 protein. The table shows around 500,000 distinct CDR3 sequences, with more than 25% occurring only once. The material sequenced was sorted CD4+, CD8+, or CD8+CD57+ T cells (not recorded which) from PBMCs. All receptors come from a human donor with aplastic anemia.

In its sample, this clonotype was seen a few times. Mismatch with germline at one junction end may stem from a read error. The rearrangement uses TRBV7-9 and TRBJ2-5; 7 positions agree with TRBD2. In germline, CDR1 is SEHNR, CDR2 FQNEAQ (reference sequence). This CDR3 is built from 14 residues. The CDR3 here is CASSLAAGQGTQYF. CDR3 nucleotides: TGTGCCAGCAGCCTAGCGGCAGGACAAGGGACCCAGTACTTC.

In nucleotides, the CDR3 is TGTGCCAGCAGCACACAAGGCGGGGTTAGCACTGAAGCTTTCTTT. It translates to CASSTQGGVSTEAFF. The gene calls are TRBV7-9 and TRBJ1-1; D unresolved. In germline, CDR1 is SEHNR, CDR2 FQNEAQ (reference sequence). The CDR3 is 15 amino acids. Trimming took off 5 bases at V and 4 bases at J, with 17 bases between the two ends.

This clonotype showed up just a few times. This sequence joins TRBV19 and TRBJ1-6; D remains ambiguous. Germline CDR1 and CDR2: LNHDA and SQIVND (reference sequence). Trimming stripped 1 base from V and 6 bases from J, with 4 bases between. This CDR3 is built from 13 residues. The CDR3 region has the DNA TGTGCCAGTAGTATAGGGGTTAATTCACCCCTCCACTTT. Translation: CASSIGVNSPLHF.

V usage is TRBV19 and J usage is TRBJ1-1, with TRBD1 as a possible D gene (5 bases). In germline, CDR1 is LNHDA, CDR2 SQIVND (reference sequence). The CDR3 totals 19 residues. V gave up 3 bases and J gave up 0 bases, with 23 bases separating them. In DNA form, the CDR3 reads TGTGCCAGTAGTATCTCGACATTCGGGGCCATGCGGGTGAACACTGAAGCTTTCTTT. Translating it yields CASSISTFGAMRVNTEAFF.

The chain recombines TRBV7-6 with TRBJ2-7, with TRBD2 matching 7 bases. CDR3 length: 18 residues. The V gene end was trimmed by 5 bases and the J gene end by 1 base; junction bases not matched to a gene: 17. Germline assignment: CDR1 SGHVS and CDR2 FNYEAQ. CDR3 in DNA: TGTGCCAGCAGCAAATCCGGGGGGATGACAGAGGGGTCCTACGAGCAGTACTTC. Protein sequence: CASSKSGGMTEGSYEQYF.

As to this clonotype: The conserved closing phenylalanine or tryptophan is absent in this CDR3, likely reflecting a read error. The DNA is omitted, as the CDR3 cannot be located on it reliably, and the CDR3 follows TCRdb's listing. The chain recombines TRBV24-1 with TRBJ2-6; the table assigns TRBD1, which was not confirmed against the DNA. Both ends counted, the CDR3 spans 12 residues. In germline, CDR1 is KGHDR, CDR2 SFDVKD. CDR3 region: CATSDPPGRGNT.

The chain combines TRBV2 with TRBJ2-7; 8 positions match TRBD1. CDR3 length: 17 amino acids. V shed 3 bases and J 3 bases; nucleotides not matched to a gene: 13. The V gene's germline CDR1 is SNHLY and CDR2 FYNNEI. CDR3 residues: CASSEIRGTGGNYEQYF. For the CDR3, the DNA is TGTGCCAGCAGTGAGATCCGAGGGACAGGAGGTAACTACGAGCAGTACTTC. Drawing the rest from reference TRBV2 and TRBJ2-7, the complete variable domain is EPEVTQTPSHQVTQMGQEVILRCVPISNHLYFYWYRQILGQKVEFLVSFYNNEISEKSEIFDDQFSVERPDGSNFTLKIRSTKLEDSAMYFCASSEIRGTGGNYEQYFGPGTRLTVT.

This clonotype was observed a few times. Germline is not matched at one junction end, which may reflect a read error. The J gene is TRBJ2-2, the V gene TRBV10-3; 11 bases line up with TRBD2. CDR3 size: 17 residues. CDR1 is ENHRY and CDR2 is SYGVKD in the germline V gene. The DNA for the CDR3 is TGTGCCAGCAGTGAAAGGAGACTAGCGGGGCCCACCGGGGAGCTGTTTTTT. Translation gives CASSERRLAGPTGELFF.

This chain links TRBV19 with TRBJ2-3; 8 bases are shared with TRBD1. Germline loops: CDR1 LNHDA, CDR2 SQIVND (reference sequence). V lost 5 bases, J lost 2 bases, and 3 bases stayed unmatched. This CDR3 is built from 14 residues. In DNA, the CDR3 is TGTGCCAGTAGTCCCCAGGGGGCCACAGATACGCAGTATTTT. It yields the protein CASSPQGATDTQYF.

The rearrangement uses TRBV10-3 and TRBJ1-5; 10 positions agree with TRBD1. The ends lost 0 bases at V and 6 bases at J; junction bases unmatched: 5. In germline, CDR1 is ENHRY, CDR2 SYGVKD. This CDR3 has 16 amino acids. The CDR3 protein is CAISESGRDRGQPQHF. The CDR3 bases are TGTGCCATCAGTGAGTCAGGAAGGGACAGGGGTCAGCCCCAGCATTTT.

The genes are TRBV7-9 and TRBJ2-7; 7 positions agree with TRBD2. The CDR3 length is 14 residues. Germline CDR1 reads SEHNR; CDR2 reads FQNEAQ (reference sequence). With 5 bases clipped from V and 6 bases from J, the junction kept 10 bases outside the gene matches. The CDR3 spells CASSRWEGTFEQYF. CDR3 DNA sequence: TGTGCCAGCAGCCGATGGGAGGGGACGTTCGAGCAGTACTTC.

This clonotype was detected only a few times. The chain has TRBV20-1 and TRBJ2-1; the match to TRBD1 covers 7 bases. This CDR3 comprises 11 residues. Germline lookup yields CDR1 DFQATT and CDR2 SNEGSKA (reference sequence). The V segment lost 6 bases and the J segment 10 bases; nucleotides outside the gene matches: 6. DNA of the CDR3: TGCAGTGCGGGTCGACAGGGAGAGCAGTTCTTC. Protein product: CSAGRQGEQFF.

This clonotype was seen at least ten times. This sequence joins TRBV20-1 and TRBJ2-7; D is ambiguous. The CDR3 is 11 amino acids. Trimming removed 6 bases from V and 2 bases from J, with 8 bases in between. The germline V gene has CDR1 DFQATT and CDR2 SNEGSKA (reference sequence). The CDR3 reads CSAGEAYEQYF. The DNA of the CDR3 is TGCAGTGCCGGAGAGGCCTACGAGCAGTACTTC.

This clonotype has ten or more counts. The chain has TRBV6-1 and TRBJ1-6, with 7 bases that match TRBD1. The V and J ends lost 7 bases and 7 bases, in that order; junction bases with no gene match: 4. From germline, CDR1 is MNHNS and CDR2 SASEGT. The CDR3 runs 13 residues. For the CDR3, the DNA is TGTGCCAGCACAACAGGGGACAATTCACCCCTCCACTTT. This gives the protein CASTTGDNSPLHF.

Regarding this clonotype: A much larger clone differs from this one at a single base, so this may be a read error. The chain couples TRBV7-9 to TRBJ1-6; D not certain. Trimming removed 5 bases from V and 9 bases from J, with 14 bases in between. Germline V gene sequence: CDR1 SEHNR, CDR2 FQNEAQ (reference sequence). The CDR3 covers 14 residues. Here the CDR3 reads CASSQGKGSSPLHF. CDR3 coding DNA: TGTGCCAGCAGCCAAGGGAAAGGGAGTTCACCCCTCCACTTT.

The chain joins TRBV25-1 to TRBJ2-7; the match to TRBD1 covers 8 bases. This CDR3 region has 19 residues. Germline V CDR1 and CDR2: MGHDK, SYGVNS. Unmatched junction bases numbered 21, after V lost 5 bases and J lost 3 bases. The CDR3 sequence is CASSFSVGTGLATNYEQYF. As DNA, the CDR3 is TGTGCCAGCAGTTTTTCCGTCGGGACAGGACTGGCTACTAACTACGAGCAGTACTTC.

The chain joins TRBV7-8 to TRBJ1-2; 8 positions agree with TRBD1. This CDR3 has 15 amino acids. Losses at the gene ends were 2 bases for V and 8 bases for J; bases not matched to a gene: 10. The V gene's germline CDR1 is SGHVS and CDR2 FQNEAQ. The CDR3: CASSLSGAGGGGYTF. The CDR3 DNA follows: TGTGCCAGCAGCTTAAGTGGCGCAGGGGGCGGCGGCTACACCTTC.

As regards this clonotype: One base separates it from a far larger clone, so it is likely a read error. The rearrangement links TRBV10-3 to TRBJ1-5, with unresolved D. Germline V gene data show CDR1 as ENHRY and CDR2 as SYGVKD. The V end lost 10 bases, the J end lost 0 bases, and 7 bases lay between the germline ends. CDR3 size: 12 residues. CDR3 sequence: CASTFSNQPQHF. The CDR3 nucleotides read TGTGCCAGCACCTTTAGCAATCAGCCCCAGCATTTT.

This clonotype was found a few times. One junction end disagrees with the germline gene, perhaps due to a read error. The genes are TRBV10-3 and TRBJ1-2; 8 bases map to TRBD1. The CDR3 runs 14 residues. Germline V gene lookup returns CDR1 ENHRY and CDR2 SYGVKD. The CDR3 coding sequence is TGTGCCAGCAGTCGAGGGACAGGTCCCTATGGCTACACCTTC. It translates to CASSRGTGPYGYTF.

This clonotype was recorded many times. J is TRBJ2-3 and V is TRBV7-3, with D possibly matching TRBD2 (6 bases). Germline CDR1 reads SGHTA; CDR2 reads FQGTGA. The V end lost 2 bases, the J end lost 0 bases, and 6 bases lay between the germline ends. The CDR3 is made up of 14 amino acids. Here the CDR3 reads CASSLGTSTDTQYF. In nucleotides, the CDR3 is TGTGCCAGCAGCTTAGGGACTAGCACAGATACGCAGTATTTT.

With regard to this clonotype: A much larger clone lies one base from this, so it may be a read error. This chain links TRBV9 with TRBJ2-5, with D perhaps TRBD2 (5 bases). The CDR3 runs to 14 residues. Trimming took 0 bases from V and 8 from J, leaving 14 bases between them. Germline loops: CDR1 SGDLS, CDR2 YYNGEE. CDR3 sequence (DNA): TGTGCCAGCAGCGTAGTCGAGGGCGACGGTACCCAGTACTTC. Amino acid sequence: CASSVVEGDGTQYF.

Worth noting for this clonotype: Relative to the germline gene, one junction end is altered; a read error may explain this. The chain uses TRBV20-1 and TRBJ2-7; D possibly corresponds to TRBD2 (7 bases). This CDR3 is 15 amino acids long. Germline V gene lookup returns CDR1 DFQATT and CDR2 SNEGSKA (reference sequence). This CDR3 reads CSARDWGGLNYEQHF. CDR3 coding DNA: TGCAGTGCTAGAGATTGGGGGGGGCTAAACTACGAGCAGCACTTC.

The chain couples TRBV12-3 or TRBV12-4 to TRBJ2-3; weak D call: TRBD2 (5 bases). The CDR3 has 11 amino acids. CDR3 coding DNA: TGTGCATTGCAAGCGGCAGATACGCAGTATTTT. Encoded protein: CALQAADTQYF.

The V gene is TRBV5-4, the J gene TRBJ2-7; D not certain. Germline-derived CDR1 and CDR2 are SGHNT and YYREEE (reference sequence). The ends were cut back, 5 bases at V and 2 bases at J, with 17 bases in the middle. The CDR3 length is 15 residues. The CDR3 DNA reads TGTGCCAGCAGACCGAGCGTTGGATATACCTACGAGCAGTACTTC. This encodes CASRPSVGYTYEQYF.

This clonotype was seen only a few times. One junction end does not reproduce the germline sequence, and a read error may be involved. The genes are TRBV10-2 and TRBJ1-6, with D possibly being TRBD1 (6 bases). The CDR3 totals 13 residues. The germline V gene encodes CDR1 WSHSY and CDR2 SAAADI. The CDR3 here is CAGNRDTNSPLHF. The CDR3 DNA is TGTGCCGGGAACCGGGACACAAATTCACCCCTCCACTTT.

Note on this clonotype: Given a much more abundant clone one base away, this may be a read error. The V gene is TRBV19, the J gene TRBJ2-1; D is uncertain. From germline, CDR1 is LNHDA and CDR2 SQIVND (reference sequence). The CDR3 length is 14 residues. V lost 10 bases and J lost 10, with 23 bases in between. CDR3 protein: CATRPQDPGREQFF. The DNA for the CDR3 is TGTGCCACTCGGCCCCAGGACCCCGGCCGCGAGCAGTTCTTC.

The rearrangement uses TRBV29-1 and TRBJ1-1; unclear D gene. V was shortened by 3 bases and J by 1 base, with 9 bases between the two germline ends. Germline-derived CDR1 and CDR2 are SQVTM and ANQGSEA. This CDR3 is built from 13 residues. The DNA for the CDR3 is TGCAGCGTTGATGCGGGAAGGAACACTGAAGCTTTCTTT. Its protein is CSVDAGRNTEAFF.